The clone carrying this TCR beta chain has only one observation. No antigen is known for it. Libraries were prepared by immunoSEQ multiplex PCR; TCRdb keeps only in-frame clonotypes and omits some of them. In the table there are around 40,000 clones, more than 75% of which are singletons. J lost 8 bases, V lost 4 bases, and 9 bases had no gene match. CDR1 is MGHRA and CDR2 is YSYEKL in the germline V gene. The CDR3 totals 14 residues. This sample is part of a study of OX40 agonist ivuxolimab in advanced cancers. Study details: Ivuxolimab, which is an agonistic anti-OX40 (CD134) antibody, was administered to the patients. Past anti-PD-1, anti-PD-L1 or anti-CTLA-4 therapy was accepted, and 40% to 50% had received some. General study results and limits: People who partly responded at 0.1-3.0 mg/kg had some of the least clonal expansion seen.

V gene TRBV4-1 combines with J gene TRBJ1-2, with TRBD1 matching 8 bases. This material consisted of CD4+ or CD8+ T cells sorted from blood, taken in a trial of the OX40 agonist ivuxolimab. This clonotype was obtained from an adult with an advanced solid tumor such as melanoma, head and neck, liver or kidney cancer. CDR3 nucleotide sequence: TGCGCCAGCAGCCTCGCGGGACAGGTTCGGGGCTACACCTTC. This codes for CASSLAGQVRGYTF.